The following is a T cell receptor beta chain sequence with its context. What it binds is not known. Upon completion of about eleven days in culture, CD4+ T cells were isolated. Days 3 and 7 saw half the medium replaced with IL-2 medium. The sample is drawn from a study of vaccination effects on CD4 cells after COVID-19. General study findings and limits: In the study, convalescent patients were few, and early post-infection timepoints were absent.

Germline CDR1 and CDR2: PRHDT and FYEKMQ (reference sequence). V lost 4 bases to trimming and J lost 4 bases, with 10 bases between them. This CDR3 spans 13 amino acids. The table came from immunoSEQ multiplex PCR; TCRdb's copy has only in-frame clones and leaves some out. This sample yields tens of thousands of clones, of which nearly 75% are seen a single time; 11% belongs to the top ten. The TCR sequence derives from a human donor who received a COVID-19 vaccine. Source: CD4+ T cells from PBMCs cultured without peptide, taken before COVID-19 vaccination. The V and J genes are TRBV13 and TRBJ1-2; no reliable D call. CDR3 sequence (DNA): TGTGCCAGCAGCTCTACGGACCTCTATGGCTACACCTTC. Its protein product is CASSSTDLYGYTF.